The 28 T cell receptor beta chains in this list originate from one sample, sequenced in a study of blood T cell repertoires in COVID-19. TCRdb's table, derived via immunoSEQ multiplex PCR, lists solely in-frame clones and lacks some. The sample includes about 200,000 clones, around 88% of them seen just once. Sequencing was done on a sample of peripheral blood. These receptors were obtained from a woman aged 50 to 65 with acute or convalescent COVID-19.

The chain has TRBV27 and TRBJ2-3; TRBD2 agrees at 8 bases. The CDR3 runs 15 residues. V lost 3 bases, J lost 2 bases, and 4 bases stayed unmatched. Germline V gives CDR1 MNHEY, CDR2 SMNVEV (reference sequence). CDR3 coding DNA: TGTGCCAGCAGTTTTGGACTAGCCATCACAGATACGCAGTATTTT. It is translated as CASSFGLAITDTQYF.

This clone was seen only a few times. CDR3 sequence reads: CASSSTNRAYEQYF. CDR3 coding DNA: TGCGCCAGCAGCTCGACAAACAGGGCCTACGAGCAGTACTTC. The J gene is TRBJ2-7, the V gene TRBV5-1, with D possibly being TRBD1 (6 bases). This CDR3 has 14 residues. The germline gives CDR1 SGHRS, CDR2 YFSETQ. Trimming removed 3 bases from V and 2 bases from J, with 12 bases in between.

CDR3 in amino acids: CASSASGITDTQYF. In DNA form, the CDR3 reads TGTGCCAGCTCGGCTAGCGGGATCACAGATACGCAGTATTTT. The V and J genes are TRBV7-2 and TRBJ2-3; 9 bases line up with TRBD2. The CDR3 totals 14 residues. The germline V gene encodes CDR1 SGHTA and CDR2 FQGNSA. V was pared by 8 bases and J by 2 bases, with 5 bases of the junction left unmatched.

This clone has more than one count but fewer than ten. This rearrangement joins TRBV19 to TRBJ1-5; TRBD1 might be the D (6 bases). Trimming removed 5 bases at V and 0 bases at J, with 14 bases between. The CDR3 totals 16 residues. Germline loops: CDR1 LNHDA, CDR2 SQIVND (reference sequence). The CDR3: CASSSRQAYSNQPQHF. The CDR3 bases are TGTGCCAGTAGTTCCAGACAGGCATATAGCAATCAGCCCCAGCATTTT.

The count of this clone is one. The rearrangement links TRBV14 to TRBJ1-1; D perhaps matches TRBD1 (5 bases). This CDR3 is built from 14 residues. The V end lost 4 bases, the J end lost 4 bases, and 13 bases lay between the germline ends. Looked up from germline, CDR1 is SGHDN and CDR2 is FVKESK. The CDR3 loop is CASSPIGGGTEAFF. CDR3 coding DNA: TGTGCCAGCAGCCCGATTGGGGGGGGCACTGAAGCTTTCTTT.

The chain links TRBV20-1 to TRBJ2-2, with a possible D match to TRBD1 (5 bases). Germline loops: CDR1 DFQATT, CDR2 SNEGSKA (reference sequence). This CDR3 region has 15 residues. The germline V and J ends were trimmed by 6 bases and 5 bases, with 19 bases remaining between them. The DNA for the CDR3 is TGCAGTGCAAGTACAGGCCGAACCGAGACCGGGGAGCTGTTTTTT. The encoded protein is CSASTGRTETGELFF.

A remark on this clone: The germline gene is not matched at one end of the junction; a read error may be the cause. The chain links TRBV20-1 to TRBJ1-1, with D maybe TRBD1 (5 bases). Germline V CDR1 and CDR2: DFQATT, SNEGSKA (reference sequence). This CDR3 contains 13 residues. The CDR3 loop is CSTSWQGGTEAFF. DNA of the CDR3: TGCAGTACTAGTTGGCAGGGAGGAACTGAAGCTTTCTTT.

The chain recombines TRBV2 with TRBJ2-3; maybe TRBD1 (8 bases). CDR1 is SNHLY, CDR2 FYNNEI, per germline. V dropped 6 bases and J dropped 6 bases, with 19 bases sitting between them. The CDR3 runs to 15 residues. The CDR3 sequence: CASRDRGGRVDTQYF. CDR3 coding DNA: TGTGCCAGCAGAGACAGGGGTGGGAGGGTGGATACGCAGTATTTT. The full variable domain, completed using reference TRBV2 and TRBJ2-3, is EPEVTQTPSHQVTQMGQEVILRCVPISNHLYFYWYRQILGQKVEFLVSFYNNEISEKSEIFDDQFSVERPDGSNFTLKIRSTKLEDSAMYFCASRDRGGRVDTQYFGPGTRLTVL.

Comment on this clone: The sample holds other DNA sequences that translate to the same CDR3. The chain carries TRBV29-1 and TRBJ2-7; possible D gene TRBD2, 6 bases. V gave up 4 bases and J gave up 2 bases, with 12 bases separating them. CDR1 and CDR2 (germline): SQVTM, ANQGSEA. The CDR3 has 13 residues. The CDR3 protein is CSVGGTGAYEQYF. As DNA, the CDR3 is TGCAGCGTTGGGGGGACGGGGGCCTACGAGCAGTACTTC.

The V call is TRBV7-3, the J call TRBJ2-1, with 7 bases identical to TRBD1. The CDR3 has 15 amino acids. CDR1 and CDR2 from the germline V gene are SGHTA and FQGTGA. Trimming removed 4 bases from V and 0 bases from J; junction bases left unmatched: 3. The CDR3 nucleotides read TGTGCCAGCAGCTCGGGACAGAGCTCCTACAATGAGCAGTTCTTC. As protein: CASSSGQSSYNEQFF.

The gene calls are TRBV5-4 and TRBJ1-2; D not resolved. Germline V gene sequence: CDR1 SGHNT, CDR2 YYREEE (reference sequence). Deletions cut 0 bases from V and 0 bases from J, with 9 bases between. The CDR3 contains 15 residues. CDR3: CASSLGNRANYGYTF. In DNA form, the CDR3 reads TGTGCCAGCAGCTTGGGCAACAGAGCTAACTATGGCTACACCTTC.

The chain joins TRBV5-6 to TRBJ2-7, with D possibly matching TRBD2 (6 bases). Per germline, CDR1 SGHDT and CDR2 YYEEEE. The V end lost 4 bases, the J end lost 4 bases, and 15 bases lay between the germline ends. CDR3 size: 14 residues. The CDR3 region is CASSPSGEEYEQYF. The CDR3, as DNA: TGTGCCAGCAGCCCCTCCGGGGAGGAGTACGAGCAGTACTTC.

V usage is TRBV3-1 (or the pseudogene TRBV3-2) and J usage is TRBJ2-3; 9 positions match TRBD1. The trim removed 6 bases at V and 3 bases at J, leaving 7 bases unmatched. Per germline, CDR1 LGHDT and CDR2 YNNKEL (reference sequence). The CDR3 runs 15 residues. This CDR3 reads CASSLTGGWTDTQYF. DNA for the CDR3: TGTGCCAGCAGTCTTACAGGGGGCTGGACAGATACGCAGTATTTT.

The chain combines TRBV19 with TRBJ2-1; a weak D match, TRBD2 (6 bases). The CDR3 loop spans 16 amino acids. V was cut by 3 bases and J by 2 bases, with 14 bases left in between. Germline V gene lookup returns CDR1 LNHDA and CDR2 SQIVND (reference sequence). CDR3 in amino acids: CASSMRDGGPYNEQFF. The CDR3 region has the DNA TGTGCCAGTAGTATGCGGGACGGTGGCCCCTACAATGAGCAGTTCTTC.

Comments on this clone: It is unclear where the CDR3 begins or ends on the DNA, so no DNA is shown, and the CDR3 is as TCRdb lists it. The rearrangement joins TRBV5-1 to TRBJ2-2; the table names TRBD1, a call not compared with the DNA. Germline CDR1 and CDR2: SGHRS and YFSETQ. With termini counted, the CDR3 has 20 amino acids. The CDR3 is CASSSAPAAWGRAATGELFF.

In this sample, this clone turned up once. The rearrangement joins TRBV28 to TRBJ1-1, with a weak D call TRBD1 (5 bases). The CDR3 contains 14 residues. V shed 7 bases and J shed 1 base, with 13 bases lying between them. In germline, CDR1 is MDHEN, CDR2 SYDVKM. CDR3 coding DNA: TGTGCCAGCACCATCAGGGCAGGGAACACTGAAGCTTTCTTT. Its translation is CASTIRAGNTEAFF.

The chain combines TRBV5-1 with TRBJ1-6; the match to TRBD1 covers 9 bases. Germline lookup yields CDR1 SGHRS and CDR2 YFSETQ. With 0 bases clipped from V and 7 bases from J, the junction kept 2 bases outside the gene matches. The CDR3 has 15 residues. The CDR3 spells CASSLGDRANSPLHF. In nucleotides, the CDR3 is TGCGCCAGCAGCTTGGGGGACAGGGCCAATTCACCCCTCCACTTT.

The rearrangement links TRBV24-1 to TRBJ2-1; D is possibly TRBD1 (5 bases). This CDR3 comprises 14 residues. Looked up from germline, CDR1 is KGHDR and CDR2 is SFDVKD. The V gene lost 1 base and the J gene lost 5 bases, with 8 bases spanning the gap. The CDR3 nucleotides read TGTGCCACCAGTGATTTTAGACAGAACAATGAGCAGTTCTTC. Translated, it gives CATSDFRQNNEQFF.

The chain employs TRBV6-2 or TRBV6-3 and TRBJ2-5; D uncertain. V lost 6 bases and J 5 bases, leaving 7 bases between the germline ends. The V gene's germline CDR1 is MNHEY and CDR2 SVGEGT. This CDR3 comprises 11 residues. CDR3 bases: TGTGCCAGCAGCCCCCGGGAGACCCAGTACTTC. Translation gives CASSPRETQYF.

This clone was detected only once. This chain joins TRBV6-1 and TRBJ1-5; D uncertain. V was clipped by 1 base and J by 0 bases, with 10 bases between them. The CDR3 covers 16 residues. Germline V lookup: CDR1 MNHNS, CDR2 SASEGT. The CDR3 sequence: CASSEDSLYSNQPQHF. CDR3 in DNA: TGTGCCAGCAGTGAAGACAGCCTTTATAGCAATCAGCCCCAGCATTTT.

The chain links TRBV20-1 to TRBJ2-3; unclear D gene. This CDR3 contains 10 residues. V was clipped by 6 bases and J by 2 bases, with 3 bases between them. Looked up from germline, CDR1 is DFQATT and CDR2 is SNEGSKA (reference sequence). The CDR3 reads CSASTDTQYF. The DNA for the CDR3 is TGCAGTGCCTCCACAGATACGCAGTATTTT.

This chain links TRBV10-1 with TRBJ2-1; D remains ambiguous. CDR3 length: 13 amino acids. Trimming shortened V by 4 bases and J by 5 bases, and 9 bases separated the two germline ends. Germline-derived CDR1 and CDR2 are WNHNN and SYGVQD (reference sequence). The CDR3 DNA reads as TGCGCCAGCAGTGTTAGTAGCAACAATGAGCAGTTCTTC. This codes for CASSVSSNNEQFF.

DNA of the CDR3: TGTGCCAGCAGCTACGATGACAGGGCTCGGGGCTACACCTTC. Translation: CASSYDDRARGYTF. The V gene is TRBV6-5, the J gene TRBJ1-2; 7 positions match TRBD1. This CDR3 spans 14 amino acids. In germline, CDR1 is MNHEY, CDR2 SVGAGI. Unmatched junction bases numbered 12, after V lost 6 bases and J lost 8 bases.

This clone was detected only once. The V gene is TRBV24-1, the J gene TRBJ2-1; 11 nucleotides match TRBD1. The CDR3 totals 16 residues. Germline V gene lookup returns CDR1 KGHDR and CDR2 SFDVKD. After removal of 4 bases from V and 6 bases from J, the junction contained 7 bases not matched to a gene. CDR3 DNA: TGTGCCACCAGTGACCGCTCCGGGACAGGGGGCAATGAGCAGTTCTTC. As protein: CATSDRSGTGGNEQFF.

The V and J genes are TRBV10-3 and TRBJ2-2; D ambiguous. The germline CDR1 and CDR2 sequences are ENHRY and SYGVKD. The CDR3 has 12 amino acids. The ends were cut back, 3 bases at V and 6 bases at J, with 5 bases in the middle. CDR3 region: CAISDSPGELFF. The CDR3 nucleotides read TGTGCCATCAGTGATAGTCCCGGGGAGCTGTTTTTT.

The rearrangement joins TRBV6-5 to TRBJ2-5; 8 bases fit TRBD1. Per germline, CDR1 MNHEY and CDR2 SVGAGI. J lost 5 bases, V lost 6 bases, and 5 bases had no gene match. CDR3 size: 13 residues. The CDR3 reads CASRVRGLETQYF. CDR3 sequence (DNA): TGTGCCAGCAGAGTCAGGGGGCTGGAGACCCAGTACTTC.

The chain couples TRBV6-2 or TRBV6-3 to TRBJ2-1; a weak D match, TRBD2 (5 bases). The CDR3 covers 14 residues. Germline V gene lookup returns CDR1 MNHEY and CDR2 SVGEGT. Trimming took off 6 bases at V and 9 bases at J, with 18 bases between the two ends. Here the CDR3 DNA reads TGTGCCAGCAGCCGTGAAGGCAGCGGACGTGAGCAGTTCTTC. Translated: CASSREGSGREQFF.

The V and J genes are TRBV11-1 and TRBJ2-7; a weak D match, TRBD1 (5 bases). The CDR3 contains 15 residues. Trimming stripped 2 bases from V and 3 bases from J, with 14 bases between. CDR1 and CDR2 (germline): SGHAT, FQDESV (reference sequence). CDR3 in amino acids: CASSLSDITGYEQYF. In DNA, the CDR3 is TGTGCCAGCAGCTTATCGGACATCACGGGCTACGAGCAGTACTTC.